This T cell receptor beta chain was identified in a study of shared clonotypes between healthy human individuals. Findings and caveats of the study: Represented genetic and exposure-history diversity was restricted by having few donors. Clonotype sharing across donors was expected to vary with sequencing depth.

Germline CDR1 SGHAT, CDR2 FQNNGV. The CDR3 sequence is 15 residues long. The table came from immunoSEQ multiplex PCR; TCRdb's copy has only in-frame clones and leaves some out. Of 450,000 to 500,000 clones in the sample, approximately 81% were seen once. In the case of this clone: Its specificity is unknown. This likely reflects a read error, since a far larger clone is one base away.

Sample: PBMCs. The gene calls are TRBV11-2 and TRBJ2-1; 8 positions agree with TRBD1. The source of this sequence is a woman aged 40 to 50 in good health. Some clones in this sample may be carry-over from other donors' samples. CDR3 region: CDSSLTGGYYNEQFF. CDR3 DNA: TGTGACAGCAGCTTAACAGGGGGTTACTACAATGAGCAGTTCTTC.